This TCR beta chain originates from a study of naive CD8 T cells in extremely preterm neonates. Elective cesarean births at roughly 35-43 weeks, without labor or membrane rupture, supplied the cord blood. Pregnancies with fetal demise were excluded. Measured with immunoSEQ multiplex PCR; TCRdb has only the in-frame clones, and not every one. This sample has about 6,100 clones, with 95% to 99% found just once. Trimming took 6 bases from V and 6 from J, leaving 11 bases between them. This CDR3 comprises 13 residues. CDR1 and CDR2 from the germline V gene are MGHRA and YSYEKL. The chain uses TRBV4-1 and TRBJ2-2, with unresolved D. The sequenced material came from naive CD8+ T cells from cord blood. The clonotype was recovered from a newborn in good health. The CDR3 DNA follows: TGCGCCAGCAGTCTGACAAATTCCGGGGAGCTGTTTTTT. Translated: CASSLTNSGELFF.